What follows are 15 T cell receptor beta chains derived from one specimen sequenced in a study of blood T cell repertoires in COVID-19. The method was immunoSEQ multiplex PCR; TCRdb's version includes in-frame clones alone and lacks a portion of them. The sample shows 400,000 to 450,000 clones, more than 80% of them seen only once. Sequencing used PBMCs or T cells enriched from blood (not recorded which). Receptors originate from a man aged 30 to 45 who had recovered from COVID-19.

The chain uses TRBV6-5 and TRBJ1-2; TRBD1 agrees at 9 bases. Looked up from germline, CDR1 is MNHEY and CDR2 is SVGAGI. The CDR3 has 16 amino acids. With 0 bases clipped from V and 4 bases from J, the junction kept 6 bases outside the gene matches. The CDR3, as DNA: TGTGCCAGCAGTTACTCGATACAGGGGGCTGGCTATGGCTACACCTTC. Protein: CASSYSIQGAGYGYTF.

The chain uses TRBV5-1 and TRBJ2-7; 8 bases line up with TRBD2. V dropped 0 bases and J dropped 0; count of bases not matched to a gene: 2. This CDR3 is 15 amino acids long. CDR1 and CDR2 from the germline V gene are SGHRS and YFSETQ. This CDR3 reads CASSLGTSLSYEQYF. CDR3 sequence (DNA): TGCGCCAGCAGCTTGGGGACTAGCCTCTCCTACGAGCAGTACTTC.

The chain carries TRBV7-7 and TRBJ2-2, with 7 nucleotides matching TRBD2. Unmatched junction bases numbered 10, after V lost 5 bases and J lost 7 bases. Per the germline V gene, CDR1 is SSHAT and CDR2 is FNYEAQ (reference sequence). The CDR3 is 15 residues long. This CDR3 reads CASSPREAGIGELFF. The CDR3 DNA follows: TGTGCCAGCAGCCCCAGAGAAGCGGGAATCGGGGAGCTGTTTTTT.

The chain has TRBV4-1 and TRBJ2-1, with 11 bases that match TRBD2. This CDR3 is built from 17 residues. Germline V gene lookup returns CDR1 MGHRA and CDR2 YSYEKL. V dropped 3 bases and J dropped 8; count of bases not matched to a gene: 12. The CDR3 DNA reads as TGCGCCAGCAGCCACAGCTTAGCGGGAGGGCTGCCTTATGAGCAGTTCTTC. Protein: CASSHSLAGGLPYEQFF.

J is TRBJ2-1 and V is TRBV11-2; D gene uncertain. Germline V gene lookup returns CDR1 SGHAT and CDR2 FQNNGV. V gave up 5 bases and J gave up 5 bases, with 10 bases separating them. CDR3 length: 13 residues. The CDR3 DNA reads TGTGCCAGCAGCCCTCACCCGGACAATGAGCAGTTCTTC. As protein: CASSPHPDNEQFF.

The chain is built from TRBV23-1 and TRBJ1-1, with 11 bases identical to TRBD1. TRBV23-1 is treated as an ORF (open reading frame) with a function not yet certain. Trimming removed 4 bases from V and 3 bases from J; junction bases left unmatched: 13. This CDR3 region has 18 residues. CDR3 amino acids: CASSPLGQGDFAYTEAFF. In DNA form, the CDR3 reads TGCGCCAGCAGTCCGCTGGGACAGGGGGACTTTGCGTACACTGAAGCTTTCTTT.

This chain connects TRBV6-1 to TRBJ1-1; D is perhaps TRBD1 (6 bases). The CDR3 is made up of 15 amino acids. V gave up 3 bases and J gave up 0 bases, with 11 bases separating them. CDR1 MNHNS and CDR2 SASEGT come from the germline V gene. CDR3 protein: CASSDYRDLNTEAFF. The CDR3 bases are TGTGCCAGCAGTGATTACAGGGATTTGAACACTGAAGCTTTCTTT.

The chain carries TRBV3-1 (or the pseudogene TRBV3-2) and TRBJ2-7; TRBD1 matches 9 bases. The length of the CDR3 is 14 residues. V was pared by 5 bases and J by 3 bases, with 5 bases of the junction left unmatched. CDR1 LGHDT and CDR2 YNNKEL come from the germline V gene (reference sequence). This CDR3 reads CASSSSTGGYEQYF. CDR3 sequence (DNA): TGTGCCAGCAGCTCCTCGACAGGGGGCTACGAGCAGTACTTC.

This clone was counted at least ten times. The rearrangement uses TRBV2 and TRBJ1-5; no firm D call. Germline V gives CDR1 SNHLY, CDR2 FYNNEI. The CDR3 covers 14 residues. V gave up 7 bases and J gave up 1 base, with 11 bases separating them. The CDR3 DNA follows: TGTGCCAGCACGGAGTCTCGGAGCAATCAGCCCCAGCATTTT. Amino acid sequence: CASTESRSNQPQHF.

V is TRBV5-6 and J is TRBJ2-3; TRBD1 agrees at 7 bases. V dropped 0 bases and J dropped 3; count of bases not matched to a gene: 7. Germline loops: CDR1 SGHDT, CDR2 YYEEEE. The CDR3 is 16 amino acids. In DNA form, the CDR3 reads TGTGCCAGCAGCTTGGTAGTAGGGGGCAATACAGATACGCAGTATTTT. It encodes CASSLVVGGNTDTQYF.

This chain links TRBV28 with TRBJ1-2, with D hard to call. Germline CDR1 is MDHEN and CDR2 is SYDVKM. V lost 6 bases and J lost 9, with 8 bases in between. This CDR3 contains 10 residues. CDR3 sequence (DNA): TGTGCCAGCAGGGCGCGGAGCTACACCTTC. Its translation: CASRARSYTF.

The rearrangement links TRBV4-1 to TRBJ1-5; D is perhaps TRBD1 (6 bases). This CDR3 comprises 16 residues. The ends were cut back, 2 bases at V and 1 base at J, with 12 bases in the middle. Per the germline V gene, CDR1 is MGHRA and CDR2 is YSYEKL. This chain's CDR3 is CASSQLWTASNQPQHF. CDR3 bases: TGCGCCAGCAGCCAACTGTGGACAGCGAGCAATCAGCCCCAGCATTTT.

This clone was seen just once. The chain couples TRBV11-2 to TRBJ2-7; 9 nucleotides match TRBD2. From germline, CDR1 is SGHAT and CDR2 FQNNGV. The CDR3 spans 17 residues. With V trimmed by 4 bases and J by 2 bases, 12 bases remained unmatched. CDR3: CASSSDIISGGAYEQYF. For the CDR3, the DNA is TGTGCCAGCAGCTCTGATATAATTAGCGGGGGAGCCTACGAGCAGTACTTC.

The chain has TRBV5-4 and TRBJ2-7; TRBD2 matches at 13 bases. CDR1 and CDR2 (germline): SGHNT, YYREEE (reference sequence). CDR3 length: 15 residues. V was pared by 4 bases and J by 7 bases, with 8 bases of the junction left unmatched. The CDR3 DNA is TGTGCCAGCAGCCTAGGACTAGCGGGAGTGGGTGAGCAGTACTTC. Its translation is CASSLGLAGVGEQYF.

The chain employs TRBV9 and TRBJ1-2; D gene uncertain. The germline V and J ends were trimmed by 2 bases and 4 bases, with 9 bases remaining between them. This CDR3 spans 13 amino acids. CDR1 and CDR2 (germline): SGDLS, YYNGEE. The CDR3 coding sequence is TGTGCCAGCAGCGTGAGACTTGGCTATGGCTACACCTTC. Residues: CASSVRLGYGYTF.